The 18 T cell receptor beta chains below were found in one sample sequenced in a study of early T cells in non-severe SARS-CoV-2 infection. One entry per CDR3 protein, called by TCRdb with MiXCR from the 5' RACE reads. The sample includes tens of thousands of distinct CDR3 sequences, roughly 6.6% of them seen just once. The sample here was whole blood, taken at baseline. The source of these receptors is an adult who was a healthcare worker with PCR-confirmed SARS-CoV-2 infection or an uninfected control (not recorded which).

This clonotype appeared many times. The chain couples TRBV7-3 to TRBJ2-1; the match to TRBD2 covers 7 bases. The CDR3 covers 14 residues. With V trimmed by 0 bases and J by 6 bases, 2 bases remained unmatched. Germline CDR1 is SGHTA and CDR2 is FQGTGA. The chain's CDR3 is CASSLTTGGNEQFF. CDR3 sequence (DNA): TGTGCCAGCAGCTTAACGACGGGGGGCAATGAGCAGTTCTTC.

The genes are TRBV30 and TRBJ1-1, with D hard to call. Germline V gives CDR1 GTSNPN, CDR2 SVGIG (reference sequence). The length of the CDR3 is 13 residues. Trimming stripped 4 bases from V and 4 bases from J, with 13 bases between. The CDR3 region has the DNA TGTGCCTGGAAAGCCACAGAGGTCACTGAAGCTTTCTTT. It is translated as CAWKATEVTEAFF.

This clonotype was detected many times. The rearrangement joins TRBV7-2 to TRBJ2-7; no clear D. V shed 4 bases and J shed 6 bases, with 13 bases lying between them. The CDR3 sequence is 13 residues long. Germline lookup yields CDR1 SGHTA and CDR2 FQGNSA. CDR3 sequence reads: CASSSDNSGEQYF. The CDR3 DNA sequence: TGTGCCAGCAGCTCGGATAACTCCGGCGAGCAGTACTTC.

This rearrangement joins TRBV5-1 to TRBJ2-7; D call uncertain. Germline values: CDR1 SGHRS, CDR2 YFSETQ. The CDR3 spans 13 residues. V lost 0 bases to trimming and J lost 0 bases, with 4 bases between them. The CDR3 protein is CASSLDGSYEQYF. The CDR3 DNA follows: TGCGCCAGCAGCTTGGACGGCTCCTACGAGCAGTACTTC. The full variable domain, completed using reference TRBV5-1 and TRBJ2-7, is KAGVTQTPRYLIKTRGQQVTLSCSPISGHRSVSWYQQTPGQGLQFLFEYFSETQRNKGNFPGRFSGRQFSNSRSEMNVSTLELGDSALYLCASSLDGSYEQYFGPGTRLTVT.

This clonotype came up a few times. The chain is built from TRBV2 and TRBJ2-5, with D possibly called TRBD1 or TRBD2 (5 bases each). CDR3 length: 15 amino acids. Trimming took 5 bases from V and 5 from J, leaving 18 bases between them. CDR1 and CDR2 from the germline V gene are SNHLY and FYNNEI. The CDR3 DNA reads as TGTGCCAGCAGTACCCCGAGGGGCCTTTGGGAGACCCAGTACTTC. Its protein is CASSTPRGLWETQYF.

In its sample, this clonotype was seen many times. V is TRBV12-3 or TRBV12-4 and J is TRBJ1-1; no definite D call. The CDR3 has 13 residues. Trimming removed 2 bases from V and 6 bases from J, with 10 bases in between. The CDR3 sequence: CASSLSTGAEAFF. CDR3 sequence (DNA): TGTGCCAGCAGTTTATCCACGGGAGCTGAAGCTTTCTTT.

The rearrangement joins TRBV2 to TRBJ2-7; D uncertain. This CDR3 region has 10 residues. V was clipped by 6 bases and J by 3 bases, with 3 bases between them. CDR1 and CDR2 from the germline V gene are SNHLY and FYNNEI. CDR3 protein: CASRNYEQYF. CDR3 bases: TGTGCCAGCAGAAACTACGAGCAGTACTTC.

This clonotype was seen many times. CDR3 coding DNA: TGCGCCAGCAGCTTGGGGACCGACCAAGAGACCCAGTACTTC. It translates to CASSLGTDQETQYF. The chain carries TRBV5-1 and TRBJ2-5; D remains ambiguous. The V end lost 0 bases, the J end lost 0 bases, and 6 bases lay between the germline ends. Germline loops: CDR1 SGHRS, CDR2 YFSETQ. The CDR3 spans 14 residues.

This clonotype was seen ten or more times. The gene calls are TRBV6-5 and TRBJ2-6, with D unclear. Per germline, CDR1 MNHEY and CDR2 SVGAGI. V was shortened by 8 bases and J by 0 bases, with 8 bases between the two germline ends. The CDR3 is 14 residues long. The CDR3 loop reads CASVGFSGANVLTF. The CDR3 DNA reads TGTGCCAGCGTGGGCTTCTCTGGGGCCAACGTCCTGACTTTC.

Notes on this clonotype: A much more abundant neighbour one base away suggests this may be a read error. Because it lacks the conserved phenylalanine or tryptophan at the end, this CDR3 is likely a read error. The chain has TRBV14 and TRBJ1-3; D gene uncertain. Trimming removed 5 bases from V and 5 bases from J, with 7 bases in between. The germline gives CDR1 SGHDN, CDR2 FVKESK. This CDR3 region has 12 residues. DNA for the CDR3: TGTGCCAGCAGCACCGACCGAAACACCATATATTAT. It is translated as CASSTDRNTIYY.

J is TRBJ1-1 and V is TRBV5-1; D not resolved. The CDR3 consists of 14 residues. The V end was cut by 4 bases, the J end by 0 bases, with 10 bases between. Per the germline V gene, CDR1 is SGHRS and CDR2 is YFSETQ. CDR3 residues: CASSPGWLNTEAFF. The CDR3 DNA reads TGCGCCAGCAGCCCTGGGTGGTTGAACACTGAAGCTTTCTTT.

This sequence joins TRBV2 and TRBJ2-7; 8 bases agree with TRBD1. Trimming cost V 1 base and J 4 bases; bases outside gene matches: 0. CDR1 and CDR2 (germline): SNHLY, FYNNEI. The CDR3 is 13 residues long. The CDR3 nucleotides are TGTGCCAGCAGTGAAGGGACAGGGTACGAGCAGTACTTC. It yields the protein CASSEGTGYEQYF. The variable domain in full, with the rest retrieved from reference TRBV2 and TRBJ2-7, is EPEVTQTPSHQVTQMGQEVILRCVPISNHLYFYWYRQILGQKVEFLVSFYNNEISEKSEIFDDQFSVERPDGSNFTLKIRSTKLEDSAMYFCASSEGTGYEQYFGPGTRLTVT.

This clonotype was detected ten times or more. V and J are TRBV27 and TRBJ2-1; D is ambiguous. The CDR3 spans 13 residues. V was shortened by 6 bases and J by 6 bases, with 12 bases between the two germline ends. Germline V gives CDR1 MNHEY, CDR2 SMNVEV (reference sequence). The CDR3, as DNA: TGTGCCAGCAGGGCCCAGAATGGCAATGAGCAGTTCTTC. This gives the protein CASRAQNGNEQFF.

In its sample, this clonotype was seen many times. The chain has TRBV6-2 or TRBV6-3 and TRBJ2-1, with D tentatively TRBD2 (6 bases). The CDR3 covers 14 residues. Deletions cut 4 bases from V and 7 bases from J, with 14 bases between. Per germline, CDR1 MNHEY and CDR2 SVGEGT. The CDR3 sequence is CASSSGGRRNEQFF. DNA for the CDR3: TGTGCCAGCAGTTCTGGTGGGAGGCGGAATGAGCAGTTCTTC.

This clonotype turned up a few times. The chain couples TRBV6-2 or TRBV6-3 to TRBJ2-3, with D perhaps matching TRBD2 (5 bases). CDR3 length equals 14 residues. Germline V gene lookup returns CDR1 MNHEY and CDR2 SVGEGT. Trimming took 3 bases from V and 4 from J, leaving 11 bases between them. The CDR3 DNA reads TGTGCCAGCAGTTATTGGGCTAGCTCAGATACGCAGTATTTT. Translating it yields CASSYWASSDTQYF.

The chain joins TRBV7-6 to TRBJ2-1; the match to TRBD2 covers 8 bases. CDR1 and CDR2 (germline): SGHVS, FNYEAQ. J gave up 9 bases and V 4 bases, and 17 bases lay outside the gene matches. The CDR3 extends over 17 amino acids. The CDR3 nucleotides are TGTGCCAGCAGCTCCCGTTCCCTCCGGGGACTAGGGAGTGAGCAGTTCTTC. Residues: CASSSRSLRGLGSEQFF.

This clonotype was seen ten or more times. The chain couples TRBV12-3 or TRBV12-4 to TRBJ1-1; no firm D call. The CDR3 runs 12 residues. V dropped 3 bases and J dropped 8 bases, with 10 bases sitting between them. The CDR3 protein is CASSFGYIEAFF. CDR3 coding DNA: TGTGCCAGCAGTTTTGGTTACATAGAAGCTTTCTTT.

In this sample, this clonotype turned up a few times. The V and J genes are TRBV4-1 and TRBJ2-5; D may be TRBD1 or TRBD2 (5 bases each). Germline CDR1 reads MGHRA; CDR2 reads YSYEKL. This CDR3 has 16 amino acids. Between the trimmed V and J ends, which lost 3 bases and 5 bases, there was a span of 19 bases. DNA of the CDR3: TGCGCCAGCAGCCACCCGTTTGGGGCGGGCGGCGAGACCCAGTACTTC. It encodes CASSHPFGAGGETQYF.